The rows below give T cell receptor beta chains drawn from one sample of a study of T cell repertoires in aging, cancer and after chemotherapy. TCRdb re-derived calls from the multiplex PCR reads in MiXCR, one entry per CDR3 protein. The table has some 1,500 distinct CDR3 sequences, 50% to 70% seen once. The sequenced sample consisted of blood. Every receptor here comes from a human donor with a blood cancer. CDR3s include the opening cysteine and the closing phenylalanine or tryptophan. Fields, in order: V gene, clone size, D gene, J gene, CDR3 DNA, CDR3 protein. The D gene is left open where the match is weak. Expanded clones get a size class; other rows say once, few or many, or leave the size out.

v_gene: TRBV19
abundance: NA
d_gene: NA
j_gene: TRBJ1-2
CDR3nt: TGTGCCAGCCGACCGCTATTCTCGACAGGACCTGACCTTTTCTATGGCTACACCTTC
CDR3aa: CASRPLFSTGPDLFYGYTF

v_gene: TRBV6-5
abundance: NA
d_gene: NA
j_gene: TRBJ2-5
CDR3nt: TGTGCCAGCCGCTTAGTGGCGGGGGAGACCCAGTACTTC
CDR3aa: CASRLVAGETQYF

v_gene: TRBV12-3/TRBV12-4
abundance: few
d_gene: NA
j_gene: TRBJ2-2
CDR3nt: TGTGCCAGCAGTTTAATCCGGGCCGGGGAGCTGTTTTTT
CDR3aa: CASSLIRAGELFF

v_gene: TRBV29-1
abundance: NA
d_gene: NA
j_gene: TRBJ2-7
CDR3nt: TGCAGCGTTGTAGTCGGCAGGGCCCACGAGCAGTACTTC
CDR3aa: CSVVVGRAHEQYF

v_gene: TRBV14
abundance: NA
d_gene: NA
j_gene: TRBJ1-4
CDR3nt: TGTGCCAGCAGCCAAGTACAGGGTGAGCTGTTTTTT
CDR3aa: CASSQVQGELFF

v_gene: TRBV29-1
abundance: NA
d_gene: NA
j_gene: TRBJ1-5
CDR3nt: TGCAGCGTCGCGGAGAAGGGGAGCAATCAGCCCCAGCATTTT
CDR3aa: CSVAEKGSNQPQHF

v_gene: TRBV20-1
abundance: few
d_gene: NA
j_gene: TRBJ2-3
CDR3nt: TGCAGTGCTTTTGACAGGAGTAACTCAGATACGCAGTATTTT
CDR3aa: CSAFDRSNSDTQYF

v_gene: TRBV11-1
abundance: few
d_gene: NA
j_gene: TRBJ1-1
CDR3nt: TGTGCCAGCAGCCTCGGGGAGGTTGGAGCTGAAGCTTTCTTT
CDR3aa: CASSLGEVGAEAFF

v_gene: TRBV29-1
abundance: large
d_gene: NA
j_gene: TRBJ2-7
CDR3nt: TGCAGCGGACTGGAGGGCTGGGAGCAGTACTTC
CDR3aa: CSGLEGWEQYF

v_gene: TRBV10-3
abundance: NA
d_gene: NA
j_gene: TRBJ2-5
CDR3nt: TGTGCCATCAGTGTGGGGGGGCCAACTATTCAAGAGACCCAGTACTTC
CDR3aa: CAISVGGPTIQETQYF

v_gene: TRBV29-1
abundance: few
d_gene: NA
j_gene: TRBJ2-2
CDR3nt: TGCAGCGTTGAAGGGTGGGCGAACACCGGGGAGCTGTTTTTT
CDR3aa: CSVEGWANTGELFF

v_gene: TRBV28
abundance: NA
d_gene: TRBD1
j_gene: TRBJ1-4
CDR3nt: TGTGCCAGCAGGCCTATAGACAGGGCGAATGAAAAACTGTTTTTT
CDR3aa: CASRPIDRANEKLFF

v_gene: TRBV12-3/TRBV12-4
abundance: NA
d_gene: NA
j_gene: TRBJ2-1
CDR3nt: TGTGCCAGCAGCCGGTACACGGGCAGTGAGCAGTTCTTC
CDR3aa: CASSRYTGSEQFF

v_gene: TRBV12-3/TRBV12-4
abundance: NA
d_gene: NA
j_gene: TRBJ2-2
CDR3nt: TGTGCCAGCAGTTTAGCTAGCGTTAACACCGGGGAGCTGTTTTTT
CDR3aa: CASSLASVNTGELFF

v_gene: TRBV6-6
abundance: NA
d_gene: NA
j_gene: TRBJ2-7
CDR3nt: TGTGCCAGCAGTCCGGGACGGGAGACCTACGAGCAGTACTTC
CDR3aa: CASSPGRETYEQYF

v_gene: TRBV5-1
abundance: NA
d_gene: NA
j_gene: TRBJ1-3
CDR3nt: TGCGCCAGCAGCTTCACGTTCTCTGGAAACACCATATATTTT
CDR3aa: CASSFTFSGNTIYF

v_gene: TRBV6-4
abundance: NA
d_gene: NA
j_gene: TRBJ1-2
CDR3nt: TGTGCCAGCAGTGTCACCCCGGACAGCTATGGCTACACCTTC
CDR3aa: CASSVTPDSYGYTF

v_gene: TRBV19
abundance: few
d_gene: TRBD1
j_gene: TRBJ1-3
CDR3nt: TGTGCCAGTAGTATAGAAGGGACAGATACTGGAAACACCATATATTTT
CDR3aa: CASSIEGTDTGNTIYF

v_gene: TRBV12-3/TRBV12-4
abundance: NA
d_gene: TRBD1
j_gene: TRBJ2-5
CDR3nt: TGTGCCAGCAGTCCCGACTGGACAGGGACCGGGGAGACCCAGTACTTC
CDR3aa: CASSPDWTGTGETQYF

v_gene: TRBV5-6
abundance: NA
d_gene: NA
j_gene: TRBJ2-2
CDR3nt: TGTGCCAGCAGCCCCTTCCACCCCGGGGAGCTGTTTTTT
CDR3aa: CASSPFHPGELFF

v_gene: TRBV18
abundance: NA
d_gene: TRBD1
j_gene: TRBJ1-2
CDR3nt: TGTGCCAGCTCCCCAGGGGGACCCACACCTCTTAGCTATGGCTACACCTTC
CDR3aa: CASSPGGPTPLSYGYTF

v_gene: TRBV6-5
abundance: few
d_gene: TRBD1
j_gene: TRBJ1-6
CDR3nt: TGTGCCAGCAGCCTCAGGATAGGGTCAGGGGGCTACTCACCCCTCCACTTT
CDR3aa: CASSLRIGSGGYSPLHF

v_gene: TRBV15
abundance: NA
d_gene: NA
j_gene: TRBJ2-1
CDR3nt: TGTGCCACCAGCAGCGCCGTTCTACTAGTACCTGACAATGAGCAGTTCTTC
CDR3aa: CATSSAVLLVPDNEQFF

v_gene: TRBV29-1
abundance: few
d_gene: NA
j_gene: TRBJ2-7
CDR3nt: TGCAGCGTCGACGTCGGGGGCGCCCCCTACGAGCAGTACTTC
CDR3aa: CSVDVGGAPYEQYF

v_gene: TRBV19
abundance: once
d_gene: NA
j_gene: TRBJ1-3
CDR3nt: TGTGCCAGTAGTCACCCCCGGGGGACTGGAAACACCATATATTTT
CDR3aa: CASSHPRGTGNTIYF

v_gene: TRBV27
abundance: NA
d_gene: NA
j_gene: TRBJ1-2
CDR3nt: TGTGCCAGCGGGTACAGCGACCGTAACTATGGCTACACCTTC
CDR3aa: CASGYSDRNYGYTF

v_gene: TRBV12-3/TRBV12-4
abundance: NA
d_gene: TRBD1
j_gene: TRBJ1-4
CDR3nt: TGTGCCGCAGGGGGAAACGAAAAACTGTTTTTT
CDR3aa: CAAGGNEKLFF

v_gene: TRBV18
abundance: once
d_gene: NA
j_gene: TRBJ1-4
CDR3nt: TGTGCCAGCTCACCACAGGGGAAGAGTGGAGAAAAACTGTTTTTT
CDR3aa: CASSPQGKSGEKLFF

v_gene: TRBV20-1
abundance: NA
d_gene: NA
j_gene: TRBJ1-2
CDR3nt: TGCAGTGCTAGAGTCTTGGGGGGAATGAGCTATGGCTACACCTTC
CDR3aa: CSARVLGGMSYGYTF

v_gene: TRBV14
abundance: NA
d_gene: TRBD2
j_gene: TRBJ2-3
CDR3nt: TGTGCCAGCAGCCAGGGACTAGCGGGAGCAGATACGCAGTATTTT
CDR3aa: CASSQGLAGADTQYF

v_gene: TRBV29-1
abundance: once
d_gene: TRBD1
j_gene: TRBJ2-7
CDR3nt: TGCAGCGTTGAGGCTGGGGACAGGCCCTTCTCCTACGAGCAGTACTTC
CDR3aa: CSVEAGDRPFSYEQYF

v_gene: TRBV6-5
abundance: NA
d_gene: TRBD2
j_gene: TRBJ2-7
CDR3nt: TGTGCCAGCAGTTACGGCGGGAGTGCTTCCTACGAGCAGTACTTC
CDR3aa: CASSYGGSASYEQYF

v_gene: TRBV5-1
abundance: NA
d_gene: NA
j_gene: TRBJ2-2
CDR3nt: TGCGCCAGCTTACCCGGGGAAAGGGTATCGGCCGGGGAGCTGTTTTTT
CDR3aa: CASLPGERVSAGELFF

v_gene: TRBV19
abundance: NA
d_gene: NA
j_gene: TRBJ2-1
CDR3nt: TGTGCCAGCAGCCAAACCCCAGGGACACGCTACAATGAGCAGTTCTTC
CDR3aa: CASSQTPGTRYNEQFF

v_gene: TRBV15
abundance: NA
d_gene: NA
j_gene: TRBJ2-1
CDR3nt: TGTGCCACCAAATTTCCAAGGTCAGACAATGAGCAGTTCTTC
CDR3aa: CATKFPRSDNEQFF

v_gene: TRBV5-5
abundance: NA
d_gene: NA
j_gene: TRBJ1-1
CDR3nt: TGTGCCAGCAGGGATACAGCGGACTTCGCTTTCTTT
CDR3aa: CASRDTADFAFF

v_gene: TRBV18
abundance: NA
d_gene: NA
j_gene: TRBJ1-4
CDR3nt: TGTGCCAGCTCAGTCATGTCTAATGAAAAACTGTTTTTT
CDR3aa: CASSVMSNEKLFF

v_gene: TRBV5-5
abundance: once
d_gene: TRBD2
j_gene: TRBJ2-5
CDR3nt: TGTGCCAGCAGTCGACTAGCGGGGGCGTCAGGGGAGACCCAGTACTTC
CDR3aa: CASSRLAGASGETQYF

v_gene: TRBV30
abundance: few
d_gene: TRBD1
j_gene: TRBJ1-2
CDR3nt: TGTGCCTGGAGTGTAGGAGACAGGGGGCAGGGATATGGCTACACCTTC
CDR3aa: CAWSVGDRGQGYGYTF

v_gene: TRBV15
abundance: NA
d_gene: TRBD1
j_gene: TRBJ1-1
CDR3nt: TGTGCCACCAGCAGAGGTGGGACAGGGAAGGACACTGAAGCTTTCTTT
CDR3aa: CATSRGGTGKDTEAFF

v_gene: TRBV6-5
abundance: few
d_gene: TRBD2
j_gene: TRBJ2-5
CDR3nt: TGTGCCAGCAGTTCCCTTACTAGCGGGAGAGGAGAGACCCAGTACTTC
CDR3aa: CASSSLTSGRGETQYF

v_gene: TRBV20-1
abundance: NA
d_gene: NA
j_gene: TRBJ2-7
CDR3nt: TGCAGTGCTCGACACATCGACGGGGTCGGAGAGCAGTACTTC
CDR3aa: CSARHIDGVGEQYF

v_gene: TRBV28
abundance: once
d_gene: NA
j_gene: TRBJ1-5
CDR3nt: TGTGCCAGCAGTTTTTTGCAGGGAGGCAATCAGCCCCAGCATTTT
CDR3aa: CASSFLQGGNQPQHF

v_gene: TRBV6-2/TRBV6-3
abundance: NA
d_gene: TRBD1
j_gene: TRBJ1-1
CDR3nt: TGTGCCAGCAGTAGACCAGGGGACAGATTTTTGAACACTGAAGCTTTCTTT
CDR3aa: CASSRPGDRFLNTEAFF

v_gene: TRBV18
abundance: NA
d_gene: NA
j_gene: TRBJ2-3
CDR3nt: TGTGCCAGCTCACCGGGTGGCACAGATACGCAGTATTTT
CDR3aa: CASSPGGTDTQYF

v_gene: TRBV24-1
abundance: NA
d_gene: NA
j_gene: TRBJ2-1
CDR3nt: TGTGCCACCAGTGAGCCGGGACATACGCTCTACAATGAGCAGTTCTTC
CDR3aa: CATSEPGHTLYNEQFF

v_gene: TRBV20-1
abundance: NA
d_gene: NA
j_gene: TRBJ2-2
CDR3nt: TGCAGTGCTAGAGTGCTCGGGGGGCGGATCACCGGGGAGCTGTTTTTT
CDR3aa: CSARVLGGRITGELFF

v_gene: TRBV6-5
abundance: NA
d_gene: NA
j_gene: TRBJ1-4
CDR3nt: TGTGCCAGCAGCTCTAATGAAAAACTGTTTTTT
CDR3aa: CASSSNEKLFF

v_gene: TRBV19
abundance: medium-sized
d_gene: NA
j_gene: TRBJ2-3
CDR3nt: TGTGCCAGTAGTTGGCGAGTAAGAGGGAGCACAGATACGCAGTATTTT
CDR3aa: CASSWRVRGSTDTQYF

v_gene: TRBV5-4
abundance: few
d_gene: NA
j_gene: TRBJ2-5
CDR3nt: TGTGCCAGCAGCTTGGCTGCGCGAGGCGAGACCCAGTACTTC
CDR3aa: CASSLAARGETQYF

v_gene: TRBV7-2
abundance: NA
d_gene: NA
j_gene: TRBJ2-7
CDR3nt: TGTGCCAGCAGGGGAACTAGGGGGAGCTCCTACGAGCAGTACTTC
CDR3aa: CASRGTRGSSYEQYF

v_gene: TRBV10-3
abundance: NA
d_gene: NA
j_gene: TRBJ1-5
CDR3nt: TGTGCCATCAGTACCGGTAATAGCAATCAGCCCCAGCATTTT
CDR3aa: CAISTGNSNQPQHF

v_gene: TRBV12-3/TRBV12-4
abundance: NA
d_gene: NA
j_gene: TRBJ1-2
CDR3nt: TGTGCCAGCAGCCCCCGGTGGAGGGTCCATGGCTACACCTTC
CDR3aa: CASSPRWRVHGYTF

v_gene: TRBV7-2
abundance: NA
d_gene: NA
j_gene: TRBJ2-1
CDR3nt: TGTGCCAGCAGCTTAGCGGAGTACAATGAGCAGTTCTTC
CDR3aa: CASSLAEYNEQFF

v_gene: TRBV27
abundance: NA
d_gene: NA
j_gene: TRBJ2-2
CDR3nt: TGTGCCAGCAGTTTAGAGGGGTATACCGGGGAGCTGTTTTTT
CDR3aa: CASSLEGYTGELFF

v_gene: TRBV5-3
abundance: NA
d_gene: NA
j_gene: TRBJ2-2
CDR3nt: TGTGCCAGCAGGGTATACCGGGGCTACCCCTACCCGGGGGAGCTGTTTTTT
CDR3aa: CASRVYRGYPYPGELFF

v_gene: TRBV27
abundance: few
d_gene: TRBD2
j_gene: TRBJ2-3
CDR3nt: TGTGCCAGCACCTGGGGAGGGAGCGCAGATACGCAGTATTTT
CDR3aa: CASTWGGSADTQYF

v_gene: TRBV6-5
abundance: NA
d_gene: NA
j_gene: TRBJ2-5
CDR3nt: TGTGCCAGCACCTTGGACACATTCCAAGAGACCCAGTACTTC
CDR3aa: CASTLDTFQETQYF